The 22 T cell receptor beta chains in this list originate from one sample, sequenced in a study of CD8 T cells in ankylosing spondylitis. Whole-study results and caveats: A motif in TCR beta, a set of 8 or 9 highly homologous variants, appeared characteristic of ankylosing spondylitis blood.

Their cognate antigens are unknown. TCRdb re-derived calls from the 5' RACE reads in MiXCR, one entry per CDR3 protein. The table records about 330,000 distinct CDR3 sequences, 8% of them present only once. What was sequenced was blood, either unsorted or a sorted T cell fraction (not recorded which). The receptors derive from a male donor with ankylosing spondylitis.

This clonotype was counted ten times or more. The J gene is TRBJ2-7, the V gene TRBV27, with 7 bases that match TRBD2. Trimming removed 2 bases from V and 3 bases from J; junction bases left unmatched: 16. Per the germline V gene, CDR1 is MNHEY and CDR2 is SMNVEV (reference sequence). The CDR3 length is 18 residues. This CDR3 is CASSLTPPSGGSFYEQYF. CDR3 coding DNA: TGTGCCAGCAGTTTAACCCCCCCTAGCGGAGGCTCTTTCTACGAGCAGTACTTC.

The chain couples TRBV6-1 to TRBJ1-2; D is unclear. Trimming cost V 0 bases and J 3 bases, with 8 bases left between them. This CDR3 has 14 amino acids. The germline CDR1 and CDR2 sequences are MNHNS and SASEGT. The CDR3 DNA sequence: TGTGCCAGCAGTGAAGCACAGCCGTACTATGGCTACACCTTC. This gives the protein CASSEAQPYYGYTF.

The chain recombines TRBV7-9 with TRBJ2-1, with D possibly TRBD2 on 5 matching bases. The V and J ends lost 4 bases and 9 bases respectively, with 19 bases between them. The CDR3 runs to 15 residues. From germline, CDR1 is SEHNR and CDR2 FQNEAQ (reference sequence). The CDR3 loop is CASSSRLLAAVEQFF. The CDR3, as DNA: TGTGCCAGCAGCTCGAGGTTGCTAGCTGCCGTTGAGCAGTTCTTC.

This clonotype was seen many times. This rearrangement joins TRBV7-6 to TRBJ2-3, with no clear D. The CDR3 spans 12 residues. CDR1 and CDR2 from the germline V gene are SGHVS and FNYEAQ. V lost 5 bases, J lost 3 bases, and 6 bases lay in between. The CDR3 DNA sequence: TGTGCCAGCAGCCATGCAACAGATACGCAGTATTTT. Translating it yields CASSHATDTQYF.

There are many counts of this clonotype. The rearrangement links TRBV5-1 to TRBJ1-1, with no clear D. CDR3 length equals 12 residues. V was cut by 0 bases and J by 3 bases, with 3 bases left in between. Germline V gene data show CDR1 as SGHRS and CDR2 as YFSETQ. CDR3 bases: TGCGCCAGCAGCTTGGCGGACACTGAAGCTTTCTTT. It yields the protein CASSLADTEAFF.

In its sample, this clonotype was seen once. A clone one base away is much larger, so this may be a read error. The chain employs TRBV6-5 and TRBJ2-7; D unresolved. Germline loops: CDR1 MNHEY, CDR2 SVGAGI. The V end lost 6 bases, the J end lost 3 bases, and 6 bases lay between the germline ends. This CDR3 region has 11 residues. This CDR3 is CASRLNYEQYF. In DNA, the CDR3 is TGTGCCAGCAGGCTTAACTACGAGCAGTACTTC.

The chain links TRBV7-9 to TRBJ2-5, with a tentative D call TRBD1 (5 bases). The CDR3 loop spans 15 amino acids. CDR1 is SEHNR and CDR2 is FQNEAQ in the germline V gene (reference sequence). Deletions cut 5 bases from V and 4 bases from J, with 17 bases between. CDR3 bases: TGTGCCAGCAGCCTCCGTAGGGGCTGGGGAGAGACCCAGTACTTC. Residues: CASSLRRGWGETQYF.

The chain's CDR3 is CASSFTRVGTEAFF. Here the CDR3 DNA reads TGTGCCAGCAGTTTTACCAGGGTGGGCACTGAAGCTTTCTTT. The chain joins TRBV6-5 to TRBJ1-1; D might be TRBD1 (5 bases). In germline, CDR1 is MNHEY, CDR2 SVGAGI. The CDR3 has 14 amino acids. V dropped 4 bases and J dropped 4 bases, with 13 bases sitting between them.

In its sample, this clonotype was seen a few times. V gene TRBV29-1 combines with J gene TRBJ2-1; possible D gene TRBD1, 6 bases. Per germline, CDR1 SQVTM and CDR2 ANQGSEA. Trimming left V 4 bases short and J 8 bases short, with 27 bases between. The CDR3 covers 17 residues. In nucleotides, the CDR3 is TGCAGCGTTGGCCAACAGGGTATATCCTCCCACGGCGATGAGCAGTTCTTC. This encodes CSVGQQGISSHGDEQFF.

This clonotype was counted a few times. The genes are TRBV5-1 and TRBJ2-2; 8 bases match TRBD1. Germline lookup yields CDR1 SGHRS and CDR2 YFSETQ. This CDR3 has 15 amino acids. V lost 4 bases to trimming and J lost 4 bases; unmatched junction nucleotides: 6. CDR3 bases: TGCGCCAGCAGCATCGGACAGGGCCCCACCGGGGAGCTGTTTTTT. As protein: CASSIGQGPTGELFF.

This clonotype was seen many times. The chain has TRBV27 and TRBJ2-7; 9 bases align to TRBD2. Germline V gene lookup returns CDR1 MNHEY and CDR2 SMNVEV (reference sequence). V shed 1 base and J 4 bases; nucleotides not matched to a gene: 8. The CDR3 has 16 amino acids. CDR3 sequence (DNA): TGTGCCAGCAGTTTATGGGGCGGGAGGGCCTTGTACGAGCAGTACTTC. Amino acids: CASSLWGGRALYEQYF.

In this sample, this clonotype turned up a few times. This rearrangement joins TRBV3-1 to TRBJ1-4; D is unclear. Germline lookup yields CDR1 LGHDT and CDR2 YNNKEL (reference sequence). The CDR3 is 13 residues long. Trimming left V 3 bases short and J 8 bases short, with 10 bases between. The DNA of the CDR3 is TGTGCCAGCAGCCACACAAAACACGAAAAACTGTTTTTT. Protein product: CASSHTKHEKLFF.

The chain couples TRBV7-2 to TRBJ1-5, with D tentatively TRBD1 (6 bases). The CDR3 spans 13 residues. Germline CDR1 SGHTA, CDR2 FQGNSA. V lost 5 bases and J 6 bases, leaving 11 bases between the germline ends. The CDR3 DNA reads TGTGCCAGCAGCCGCAGGGGATCTCAGCCCCAGCATTTT. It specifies CASSRRGSQPQHF.

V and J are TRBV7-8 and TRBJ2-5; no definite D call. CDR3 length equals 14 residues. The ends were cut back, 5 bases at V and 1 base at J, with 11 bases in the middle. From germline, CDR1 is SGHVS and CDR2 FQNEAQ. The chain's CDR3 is CASSPRLFQETQYF. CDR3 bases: TGTGCCAGCAGCCCCCGACTCTTCCAAGAGACCCAGTACTTC.

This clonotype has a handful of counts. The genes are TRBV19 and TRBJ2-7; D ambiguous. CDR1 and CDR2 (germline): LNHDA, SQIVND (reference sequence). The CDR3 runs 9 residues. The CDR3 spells CDMKYEQYF. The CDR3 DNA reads TGTGATATGAAATACGAGCAGTACTTC.

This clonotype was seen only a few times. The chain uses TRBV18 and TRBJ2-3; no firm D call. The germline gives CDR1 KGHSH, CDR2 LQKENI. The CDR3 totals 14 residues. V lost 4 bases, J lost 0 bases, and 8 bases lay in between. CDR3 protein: CASSLAQSTDTQYF. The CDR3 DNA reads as TGTGCCAGCTCACTGGCTCAAAGCACAGATACGCAGTATTTT. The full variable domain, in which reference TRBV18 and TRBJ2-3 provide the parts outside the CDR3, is NAGVMQNPRHLVRRRGQEARLRCSPMKGHSHVYWYRQLPEEGLKFMVYLQKENIIDESGMPKERFSAEFPKEGPSILRIQQVVRGDSAAYFCASSLAQSTDTQYFGPGTRLTVL.

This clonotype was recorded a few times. The CDR3 region is CASNTGLLNSPLHF. CDR3 sequence (DNA): TGTGCCAGCAACACAGGGCTCCTTAATTCACCCCTCCACTTT. The V call is TRBV6-1, the J call TRBJ1-6; TRBD1 might be the D (6 bases). CDR1 is MNHNS, CDR2 SASEGT, per germline. Trimming took 7 bases from V and 6 from J, leaving 13 bases between them. The CDR3 spans 14 residues.

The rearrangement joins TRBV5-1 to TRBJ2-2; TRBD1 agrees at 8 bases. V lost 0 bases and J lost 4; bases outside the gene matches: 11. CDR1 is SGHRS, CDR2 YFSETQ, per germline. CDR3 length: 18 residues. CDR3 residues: CASSLGQGPFRATGELFF. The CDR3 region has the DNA TGCGCCAGCAGCTTGGGACAGGGGCCCTTCCGTGCCACCGGGGAGCTGTTTTTT. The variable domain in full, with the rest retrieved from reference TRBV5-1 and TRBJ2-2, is KAGVTQTPRYLIKTRGQQVTLSCSPISGHRSVSWYQQTPGQGLQFLFEYFSETQRNKGNFPGRFSGRQFSNSRSEMNVSTLELGDSALYLCASSLGQGPFRATGELFFGEGSRLTVL.

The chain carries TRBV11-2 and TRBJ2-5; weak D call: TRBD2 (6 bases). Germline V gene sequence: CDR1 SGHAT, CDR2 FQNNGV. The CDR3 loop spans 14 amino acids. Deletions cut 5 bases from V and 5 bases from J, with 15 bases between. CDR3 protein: CASSPGHRGETQYF. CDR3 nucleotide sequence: TGTGCCAGCAGCCCGGGCCATCGGGGGGAGACCCAGTACTTC.

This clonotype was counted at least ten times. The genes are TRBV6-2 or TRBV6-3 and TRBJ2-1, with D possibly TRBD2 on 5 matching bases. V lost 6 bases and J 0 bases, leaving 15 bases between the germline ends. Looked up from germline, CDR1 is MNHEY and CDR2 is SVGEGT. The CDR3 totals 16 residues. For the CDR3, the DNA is TGTGCCAGCAGCCCTCGGAGCGGAGCCTCCTACAATGAGCAGTTCTTC. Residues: CASSPRSGASYNEQFF.

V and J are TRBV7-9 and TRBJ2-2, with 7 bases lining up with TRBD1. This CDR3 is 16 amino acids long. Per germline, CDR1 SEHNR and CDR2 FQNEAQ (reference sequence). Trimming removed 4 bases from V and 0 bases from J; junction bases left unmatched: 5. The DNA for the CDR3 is TGTGCCAGCAGCTCGCCAGGACAGGCGAACACCGGGGAGCTGTTTTTT. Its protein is CASSSPGQANTGELFF.

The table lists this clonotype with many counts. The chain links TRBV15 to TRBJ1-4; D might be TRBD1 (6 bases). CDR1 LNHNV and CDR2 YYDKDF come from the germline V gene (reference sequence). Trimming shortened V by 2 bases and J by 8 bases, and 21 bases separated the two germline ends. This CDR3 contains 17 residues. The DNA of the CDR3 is TGTGCCACCAGCAGACCGTCGGGGGGCCGCTTGTCCGAAAAACTGTTTTTT. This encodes CATSRPSGGRLSEKLFF. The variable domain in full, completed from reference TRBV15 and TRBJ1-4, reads DAMVIQNPRYQVTQFGKPVTLSCSQTLNHNVMYWYQQKSSQAPKLLFHYYDKDFNNEADTPDNFQSRRPNTSFCFLDIRSPGLGDTAMYLCATSRPSGGRLSEKLFFGSGTQLSVL.